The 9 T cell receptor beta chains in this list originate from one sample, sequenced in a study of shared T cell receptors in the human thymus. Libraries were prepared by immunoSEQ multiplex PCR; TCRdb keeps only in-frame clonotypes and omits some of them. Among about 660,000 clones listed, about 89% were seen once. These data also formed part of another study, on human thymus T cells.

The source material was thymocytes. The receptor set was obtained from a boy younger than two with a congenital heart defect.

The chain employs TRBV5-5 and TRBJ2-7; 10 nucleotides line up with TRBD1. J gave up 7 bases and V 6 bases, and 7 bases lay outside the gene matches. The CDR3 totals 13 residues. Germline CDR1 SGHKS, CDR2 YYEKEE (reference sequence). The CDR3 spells CASIGTGEGEQYF. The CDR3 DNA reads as TGTGCCAGCATAGGGACAGGGGAGGGAGAGCAGTACTTC.

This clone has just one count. The CDR3 sequence is CASSPRTSATYEQYF. Here the CDR3 DNA reads TGTGCCAGCAGTCCCCGGACTAGCGCCACCTACGAGCAGTACTTC. The chain recombines TRBV6-5 with TRBJ2-7; TRBD2 matches at 9 bases. V shed 5 bases, J shed 2 bases, and the junction held 7 bases outside the gene matches. The CDR3 runs 15 residues. CDR1 MNHEY and CDR2 SVGAGI come from the germline V gene.

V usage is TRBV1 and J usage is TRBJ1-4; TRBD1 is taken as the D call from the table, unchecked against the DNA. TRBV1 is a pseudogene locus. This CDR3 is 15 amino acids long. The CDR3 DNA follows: TGCACCAGCAGCCACAGTCGGGACAGGGACGAAAAACTGTTTTTT. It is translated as CTSSHSRDRDEKLFF.

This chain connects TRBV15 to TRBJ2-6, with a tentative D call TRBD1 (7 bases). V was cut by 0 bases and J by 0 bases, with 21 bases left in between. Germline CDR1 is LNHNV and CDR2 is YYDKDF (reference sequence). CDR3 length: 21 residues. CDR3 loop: CATSREFRRDRITSGANVLTF. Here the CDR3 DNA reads TGTGCCACCAGCAGAGAATTCAGGCGGGACAGAATTACCTCTGGGGCCAACGTCCTGACTTTC.

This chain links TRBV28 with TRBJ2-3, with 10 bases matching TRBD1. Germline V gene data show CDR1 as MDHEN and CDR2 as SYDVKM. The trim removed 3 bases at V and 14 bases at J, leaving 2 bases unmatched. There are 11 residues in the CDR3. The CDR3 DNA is TGTGCCAGCAGTTTGGGACAGGGGCCGTATTTT. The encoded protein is CASSLGQGPYF.

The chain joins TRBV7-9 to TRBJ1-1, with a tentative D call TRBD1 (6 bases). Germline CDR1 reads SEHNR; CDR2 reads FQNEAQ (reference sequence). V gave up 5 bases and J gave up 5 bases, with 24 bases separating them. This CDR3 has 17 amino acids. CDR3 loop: CASSHRTGGASSTEAFF. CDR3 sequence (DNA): TGTGCCAGCAGCCACAGGACGGGGGGGGCGAGTAGTACTGAAGCTTTCTTT.

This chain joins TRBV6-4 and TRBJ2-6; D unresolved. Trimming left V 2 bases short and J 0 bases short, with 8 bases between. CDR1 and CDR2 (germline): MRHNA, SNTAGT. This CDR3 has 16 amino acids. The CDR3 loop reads CASSDNNSSGANVLTF. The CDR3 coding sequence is TGTGCCAGCAGTGACAATAACTCCTCTGGGGCCAACGTCCTGACTTTC.

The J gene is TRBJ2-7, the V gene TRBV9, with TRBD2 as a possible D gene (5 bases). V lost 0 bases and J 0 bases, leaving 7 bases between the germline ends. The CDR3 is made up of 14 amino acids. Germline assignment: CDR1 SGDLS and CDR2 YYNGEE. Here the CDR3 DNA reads TGTGCCAGCAGCGTAGGGGCGGGCTCCTACGAGCAGTACTTC. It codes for CASSVGAGSYEQYF.

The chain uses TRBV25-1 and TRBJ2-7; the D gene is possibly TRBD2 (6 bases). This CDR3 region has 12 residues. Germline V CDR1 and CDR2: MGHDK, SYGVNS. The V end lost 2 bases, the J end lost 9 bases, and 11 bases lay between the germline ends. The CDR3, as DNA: TGTGCCAGCAGTGAACCGACGCGGGGGCAGTACTTC. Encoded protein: CASSEPTRGQYF.